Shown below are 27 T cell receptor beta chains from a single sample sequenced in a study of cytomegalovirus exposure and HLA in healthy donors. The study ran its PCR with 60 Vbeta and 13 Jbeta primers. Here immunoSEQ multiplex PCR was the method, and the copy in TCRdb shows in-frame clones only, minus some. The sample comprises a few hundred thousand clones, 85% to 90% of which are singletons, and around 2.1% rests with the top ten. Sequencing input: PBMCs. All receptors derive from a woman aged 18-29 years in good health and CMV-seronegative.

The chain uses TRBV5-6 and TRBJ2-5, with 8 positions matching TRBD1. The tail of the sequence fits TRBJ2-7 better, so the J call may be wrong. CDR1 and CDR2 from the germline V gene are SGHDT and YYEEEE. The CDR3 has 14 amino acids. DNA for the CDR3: TGTGCCAGCAGCTTGGGGACAGGGTTCTACGAGCAGTACTTC. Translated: CASSLGTGFYEQYF.

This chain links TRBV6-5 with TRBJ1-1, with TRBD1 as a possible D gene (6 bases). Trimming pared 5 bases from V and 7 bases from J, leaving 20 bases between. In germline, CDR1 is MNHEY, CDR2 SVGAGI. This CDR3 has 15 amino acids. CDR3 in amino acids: CASSPSTQGKDEAFF. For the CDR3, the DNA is TGTGCCAGCAGTCCAAGTACGCAGGGGAAAGATGAAGCTTTCTTT.

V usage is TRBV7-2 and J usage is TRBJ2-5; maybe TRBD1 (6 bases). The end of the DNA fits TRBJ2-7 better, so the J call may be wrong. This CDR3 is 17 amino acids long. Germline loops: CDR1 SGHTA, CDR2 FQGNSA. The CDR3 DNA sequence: TGTGCCAGCAGCTTGGGCCCTATACGACAGGCCCCCTACGAGCAGTACTTC. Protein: CASSLGPIRQAPYEQYF.

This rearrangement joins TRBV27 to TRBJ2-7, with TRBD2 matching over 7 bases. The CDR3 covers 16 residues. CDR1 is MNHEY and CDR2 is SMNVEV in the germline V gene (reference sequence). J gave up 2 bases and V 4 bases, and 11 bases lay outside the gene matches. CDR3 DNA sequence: TGTGCCAGCAGTTCCCTCCGTGGGGGGGAAACCTACGAGCAGTACTTC. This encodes CASSSLRGGETYEQYF.

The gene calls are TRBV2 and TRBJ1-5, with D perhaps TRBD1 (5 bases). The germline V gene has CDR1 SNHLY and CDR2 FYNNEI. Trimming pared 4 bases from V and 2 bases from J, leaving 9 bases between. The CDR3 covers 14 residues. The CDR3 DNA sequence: TGTGCCAGCAGTGGACCACAGGGCAATCAGCCCCAGCATTTT. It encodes CASSGPQGNQPQHF. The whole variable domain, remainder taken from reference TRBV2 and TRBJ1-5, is EPEVTQTPSHQVTQMGQEVILRCVPISNHLYFYWYRQILGQKVEFLVSFYNNEISEKSEIFDDQFSVERPDGSNFTLKIRSTKLEDSAMYFCASSGPQGNQPQHFGDGTRLSIL.

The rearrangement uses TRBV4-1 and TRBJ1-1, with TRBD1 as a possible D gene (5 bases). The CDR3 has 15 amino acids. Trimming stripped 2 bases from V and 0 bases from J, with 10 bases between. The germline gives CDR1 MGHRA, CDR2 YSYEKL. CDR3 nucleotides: TGCGCCAGCAGCCAACAGACAGTCATGAACACTGAAGCTTTCTTT. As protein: CASSQQTVMNTEAFF.

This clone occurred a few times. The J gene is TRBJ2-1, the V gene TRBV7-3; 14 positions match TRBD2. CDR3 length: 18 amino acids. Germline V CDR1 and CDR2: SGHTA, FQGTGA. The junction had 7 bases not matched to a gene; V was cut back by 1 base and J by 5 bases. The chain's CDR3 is CASSLIGLAGGPNNEQFF. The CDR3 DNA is TGTGCCAGCAGCTTAATAGGACTAGCGGGGGGCCCCAACAATGAGCAGTTCTTC.

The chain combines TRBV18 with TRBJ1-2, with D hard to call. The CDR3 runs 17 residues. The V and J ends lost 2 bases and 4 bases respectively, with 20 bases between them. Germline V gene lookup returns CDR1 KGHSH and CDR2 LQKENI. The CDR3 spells CASSPTPKAGLGYGYTF. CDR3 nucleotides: TGTGCCAGCTCACCAACCCCCAAAGCAGGTCTGGGCTATGGCTACACCTTC.

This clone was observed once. The CDR3 reads CSARQGPEAFF. The CDR3 DNA reads TGCAGTGCTAGACAGGGGCCTGAAGCTTTCTTT. This chain uses TRBV20-1 with TRBJ1-1; D might be TRBD1 (6 bases). V lost 2 bases, J lost 6 bases, and 7 bases lay in between. CDR1 DFQATT and CDR2 SNEGSKA come from the germline V gene (reference sequence). There are 11 residues in the CDR3.

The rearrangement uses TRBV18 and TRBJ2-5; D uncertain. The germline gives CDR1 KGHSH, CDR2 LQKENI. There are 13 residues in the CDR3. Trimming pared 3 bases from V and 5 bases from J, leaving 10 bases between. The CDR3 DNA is TGTGCCAGCTCACCCCACCCTATGGAGACCCAGTACTTC. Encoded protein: CASSPHPMETQYF.

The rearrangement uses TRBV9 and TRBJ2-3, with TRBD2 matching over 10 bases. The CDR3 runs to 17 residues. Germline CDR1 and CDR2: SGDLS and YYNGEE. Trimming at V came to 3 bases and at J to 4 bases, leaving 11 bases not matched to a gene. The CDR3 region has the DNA TGTGCCAGCAGCGGGCTAGCGGGGGACGCCGTCGCAGATACGCAGTATTTT. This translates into CASSGLAGDAVADTQYF.

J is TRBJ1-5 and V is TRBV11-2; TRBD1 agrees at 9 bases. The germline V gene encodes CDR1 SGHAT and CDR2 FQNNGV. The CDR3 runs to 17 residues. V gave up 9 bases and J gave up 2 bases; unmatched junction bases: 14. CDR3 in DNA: TGTGCCAGGGGGGGACAGGGTGGGCAAAACTGCAATCAGCCCCAGCATTTT. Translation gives CARGGQGGQNCNQPQHF.

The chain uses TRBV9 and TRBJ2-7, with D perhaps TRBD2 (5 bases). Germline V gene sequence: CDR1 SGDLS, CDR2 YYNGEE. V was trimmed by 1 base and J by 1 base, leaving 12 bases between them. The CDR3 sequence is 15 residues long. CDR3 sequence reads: CASSVSSGKSYEQYF. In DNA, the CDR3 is TGTGCCAGCAGCGTATCCTCCGGGAAGTCCTACGAGCAGTACTTC.

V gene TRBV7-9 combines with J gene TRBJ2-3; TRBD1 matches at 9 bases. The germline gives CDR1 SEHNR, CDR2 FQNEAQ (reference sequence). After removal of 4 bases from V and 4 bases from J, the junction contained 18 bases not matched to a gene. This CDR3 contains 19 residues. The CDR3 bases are TGTGCCAGCAGCTCAACCCCCGAAGGGACAGGGCGATTGGCAGATACGCAGTATTTT. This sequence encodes CASSSTPEGTGRLADTQYF.

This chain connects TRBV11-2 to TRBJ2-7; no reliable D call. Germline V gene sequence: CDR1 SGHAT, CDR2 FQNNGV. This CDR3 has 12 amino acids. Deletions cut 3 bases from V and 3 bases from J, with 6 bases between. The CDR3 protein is CASSFGSYEQYF. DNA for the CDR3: TGTGCCAGCAGCTTTGGCAGCTACGAGCAGTACTTC.

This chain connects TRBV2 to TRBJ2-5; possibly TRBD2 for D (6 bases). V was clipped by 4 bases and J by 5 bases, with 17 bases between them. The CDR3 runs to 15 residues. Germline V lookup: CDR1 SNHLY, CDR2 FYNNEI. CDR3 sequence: CASSVIMEGKETQYF. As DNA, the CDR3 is TGTGCCAGCAGTGTTATTATGGAGGGGAAGGAGACCCAGTACTTC.

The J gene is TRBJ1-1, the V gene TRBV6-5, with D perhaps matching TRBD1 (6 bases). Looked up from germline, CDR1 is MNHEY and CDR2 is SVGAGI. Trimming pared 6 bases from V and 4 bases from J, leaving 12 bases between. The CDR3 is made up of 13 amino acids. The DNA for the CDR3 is TGTGCCAGCAGGCTTGCCAGGGGCACTGAAGCTTTCTTT. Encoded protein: CASRLARGTEAFF.

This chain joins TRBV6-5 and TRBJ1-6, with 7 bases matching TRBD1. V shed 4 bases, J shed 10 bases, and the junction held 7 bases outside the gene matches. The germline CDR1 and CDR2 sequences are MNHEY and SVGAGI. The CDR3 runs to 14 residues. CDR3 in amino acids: CASSSYRGDSPLHF. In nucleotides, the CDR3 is TGTGCCAGCAGTTCCTACAGGGGAGACTCACCCCTCCACTTT.

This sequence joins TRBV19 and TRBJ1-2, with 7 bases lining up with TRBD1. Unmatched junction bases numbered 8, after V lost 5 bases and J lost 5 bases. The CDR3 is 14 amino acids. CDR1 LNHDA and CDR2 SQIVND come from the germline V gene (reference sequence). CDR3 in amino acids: CASSPGDSWYGYTF. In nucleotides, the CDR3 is TGTGCCAGTAGTCCAGGGGACAGTTGGTATGGCTACACCTTC.

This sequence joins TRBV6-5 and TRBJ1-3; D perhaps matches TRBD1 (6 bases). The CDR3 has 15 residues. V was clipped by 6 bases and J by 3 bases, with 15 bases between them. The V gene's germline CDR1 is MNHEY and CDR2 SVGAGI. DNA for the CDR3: TGTGCCAGCAGCCCACAGGGCACCGTTGGAAACACCATATATTTT. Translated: CASSPQGTVGNTIYF.

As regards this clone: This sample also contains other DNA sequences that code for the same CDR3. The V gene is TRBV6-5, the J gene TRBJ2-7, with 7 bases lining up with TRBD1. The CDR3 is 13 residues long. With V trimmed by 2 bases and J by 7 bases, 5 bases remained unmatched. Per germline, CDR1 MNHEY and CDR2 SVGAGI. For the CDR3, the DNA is TGTGCCAGCAGTTACAGCCCAGGGGGTGAGCAGTACTTC. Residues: CASSYSPGGEQYF.

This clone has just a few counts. CDR3 loop: CASSYVLSSSGNTIYF. In nucleotides, the CDR3 is TGTGCCAGCAGTTACGTTCTGAGCTCCTCTGGAAACACCATATATTTT. This chain connects TRBV6-6 to TRBJ1-3, with D unresolved. V gave up 2 bases and J gave up 0 bases, with 11 bases separating them. Germline V CDR1 and CDR2: MNHNY, SVGAGI (reference sequence). The CDR3 loop spans 16 amino acids.

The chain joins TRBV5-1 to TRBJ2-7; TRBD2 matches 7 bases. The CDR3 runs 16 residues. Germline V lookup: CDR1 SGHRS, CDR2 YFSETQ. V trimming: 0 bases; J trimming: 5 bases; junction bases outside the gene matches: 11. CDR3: CASSLVGGDFSHEQYF. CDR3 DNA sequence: TGCGCCAGCAGCTTGGTGGGGGGGGACTTTTCCCACGAGCAGTACTTC.

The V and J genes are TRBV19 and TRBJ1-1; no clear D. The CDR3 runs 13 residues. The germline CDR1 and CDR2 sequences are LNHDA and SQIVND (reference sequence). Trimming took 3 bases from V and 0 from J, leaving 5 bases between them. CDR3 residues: CASSISMNTEAFF. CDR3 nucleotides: TGTGCCAGTAGTATCAGTATGAACACTGAAGCTTTCTTT.

CDR3 bases: TGTGCCAGCAGCGTAGCTACGGGGAACAGGGAAGCTCGCTCTGGGGCCAACGTCCTGACTTTC. Its translation is CASSVATGNREARSGANVLTF. The chain carries TRBV9 and TRBJ2-6; D is perhaps TRBD1 (6 bases). Germline loops: CDR1 SGDLS, CDR2 YYNGEE. CDR3 length: 21 amino acids. V was trimmed by 0 bases and J by 0 bases, leaving 22 bases between them. The full variable domain, in which reference TRBV9 and TRBJ2-6 provide the parts outside the CDR3, is DSGVTQTPKHLITATGQRVTLRCSPRSGDLSVYWYQQSLDQGLQFLIQYYNGEERAKGNILERFSAQQFPDLHSELNLSSLELGDSALYFCASSVATGNREARSGANVLTFGAGSRLTVL.

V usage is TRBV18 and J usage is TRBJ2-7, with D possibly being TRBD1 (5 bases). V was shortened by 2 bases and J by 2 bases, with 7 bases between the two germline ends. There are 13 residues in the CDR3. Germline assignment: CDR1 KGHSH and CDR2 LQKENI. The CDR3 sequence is CASSPRGPYEQYF. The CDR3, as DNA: TGTGCCAGCTCACCAAGGGGCCCCTACGAGCAGTACTTC.

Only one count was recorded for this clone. DNA of the CDR3: TGTGCCAGCAGCCCCATAATGGGACAGTCCTACGAGCAGTACTTC. It encodes CASSPIMGQSYEQYF. The rearrangement uses TRBV7-8 and TRBJ2-7, with 7 bases identical to TRBD1. Germline V gives CDR1 SGHVS, CDR2 FQNEAQ. The CDR3 extends over 15 amino acids. The V segment lost 5 bases and the J segment 1 base; nucleotides outside the gene matches: 8.